Presented here are 3 T cell receptor beta chains from one specimen sequenced in a study of molecular identifiers for immune sequencing clone quantification (dated by TCRdb to the late 2010s). The library was obtained by PCR. Sequencing was carried out with an Illumina HiSeq 4000. Clones were called with MiXCR by TCRdb after fastp trimmed the public reads at Q25, and only in-frame beta chains were retained. Here each entry gathers all rows of one CDR3 protein and keeps the most common genes and DNA. A total of 55,000 to 75,000 distinct CDR3 sequences appear in this sample, around 20% of them only once. About 1.4% of the sample goes to the ten largest clones. The sequenced material came from naive CD8+ T cells from blood, with Jurkat cell RNA spiked in. The cell subset or site label here, explained by the study, means: FACS-sorted CD8+CD4-CCR7+CD45RA+ naive T cells. Receptor source: a human donor in good health. Some libraries in this study had Jurkat cell RNA spiked in.

This clonotype was counted at least ten times. The CDR3 region is CASSQTGARGYTF. The CDR3 DNA reads TGCGCCAGCAGCCAAACAGGGGCCAGGGGCTACACCTTC. The rearrangement joins TRBV4-1 to TRBJ1-2, with TRBD1 matching over 7 bases. With V trimmed by 2 bases and J by 8 bases, 5 bases remained unmatched. The CDR3 length is 13 residues. In germline, CDR1 is MGHRA, CDR2 YSYEKL.

Regarding this clonotype: A much larger clonotype is one base distant, so this may be a read error. The chain is built from TRBV28 and TRBJ2-2; TRBD2 agrees at 7 bases. The CDR3 is 14 amino acids. Germline V gene lookup returns CDR1 MDHEN and CDR2 SYDVKM. This chain's CDR3 is CASTPVGLVGGLFF. In DNA, the CDR3 is TGTGCCAGCACCCCCGTCGGACTAGTCGGGGGGCTGTTTTTT.

This clonotype was observed many times. The rearrangement uses TRBV5-4 and TRBJ2-2; no definite D call. V lost 5 bases and J 4 bases, leaving 3 bases between the germline ends. The CDR3 runs to 11 residues. Germline CDR1 and CDR2: SGHNT and YYREEE (reference sequence). The CDR3 DNA sequence: TGTGCCAGCAGTTCCACCGGGGAGCTGTTTTTT. As protein: CASSSTGELFF.